This is a list of T cell receptor beta chains from one sample in a study of beta chain features in type 1 diabetes. Data came from immunoSEQ multiplex PCR; TCRdb stores just in-frame clones and leaves some out. The data hold fewer than 300,000 clones, with approximately 11% observed a single time. Sequencing used naive CD4+ T cells from blood. The receptors originated from a young man with type 1 diabetes. Each CDR3 is given with its conserved first and last residue. Each record gives: D gene, CDR3 length, J gene, V gene, clone size, CDR3 DNA, CDR3 protein. D genes are given only for firm matches. Rows give clone size only sometimes, using once, few, many, or a class for an expanded clone.

>TRBD2|14|TRBJ2-1|TRBV19|few
TGTGCCAGTAGTATCAGCGGGGTCTACAATGAGCAGTTCTTC
CASSISGVYNEQFF
>NA|13|TRBJ1-1|TRBV29-1|NA
TGCAGCGTTGAAAGGAGGTTGAACACTGAAGCTTTCTTT
CSVERRLNTEAFF
>NA|11|TRBJ2-3|TRBV5-5|NA
TGTGCCAGCAGCTTGGCGGATACGCAGTATTTT
CASSLADTQYF
>NA|13|TRBJ2-3|TRBV12-5|NA
TGTGCTAGTGGTCCCCCTAGCACAGATACGCAGTATTTT
CASGPPSTDTQYF
>NA|14|TRBJ2-1|TRBV10-3|few
TGTGCCATCAGCCGGAGGGACAGCTACAATGAGCAGTTCTTC
CAISRRDSYNEQFF
>NA|13|TRBJ2-7|TRBV9|NA
TGTGCCAGCAGCGTAGCGCTGGGCCGCGAGCAGTACTTC
CASSVALGREQYF
>NA|14|TRBJ1-5|TRBV19|few
TGTGCCAGTAGTCCCCAGGGTAGGGGTCAGCCCCAGCATTTT
CASSPQGRGQPQHF
>TRBD1|13|TRBJ1-5|TRBV28|NA
TGTGCCAGCAGCTGGACAGGGACTCAGCCCCAGCATTTT
CASSWTGTQPQHF
>NA|13|TRBJ1-1|TRBV10-3|NA
TGTGCCATCAATCAGGCCATGAACACTGAAGCTTTCTTT
CAINQAMNTEAFF
>NA|15|TRBJ2-1|TRBV21-1|few
TGTGCCAGCAGCACCCAAGAGGGACAGGATGATGGGCAGTTCTTC
CASSTQEGQDDGQFF
>TRBD1|16|TRBJ1-1|TRBV7-9|NA
TGTGCCAGCAGCTCACCAACAGGGGGCCTTTGGGCTGAAGCTTTCTTT
CASSSPTGGLWAEAFF
>NA|11|TRBJ1-2|TRBV20-1|few
TGCCCTCGGGGGTCGGACTGGAGCTACACCTTC
CPRGSDWSYTF
>NA|13|TRBJ1-4|TRBV30|few
TGTGCCTGGAGTTATAGGGAGGGCGAAAAACTGTTTTTT
CAWSYREGEKLFF
>NA|15|TRBJ2-2|TRBV28|NA
TGTGCCAGCAGTGGTCGGGGGAGGAACACCGGGGAGCTGTTTTTT
CASSGRGRNTGELFF
>TRBD1|14|TRBJ1-1|TRBV7-3|few
TGTGCCAGCAGCTTGACAGGGGGCTTCACTGAAGCTTTCTTT
CASSLTGGFTEAFF
>TRBD1|13|TRBJ2-7|TRBV6-5|NA
TGTGCCACCTCAAAGACAGGGTTGAACGAGCAGTACTTC
CATSKTGLNEQYF
>NA|18|TRBJ2-3|TRBV4-1|few
TGCGCCAGCAGCCGGAGGAAGACAGGGGAGGGGGTCGCAGATACGCAGTATTTT
CASSRRKTGEGVADTQYF
>TRBD1|14|TRBJ2-3|TRBV6-5|few
TGTGCCAGCAGCCGACAGGGCAAAGCAGATACGCAGTATTTT
CASSRQGKADTQYF
>NA|12|TRBJ1-1|TRBV7-2|NA
TGTGCCAGCAGCTTCAAGAACACTGAAGCTTTCTTT
CASSFKNTEAFF
>TRBD2|15|TRBJ2-3|TRBV7-2|few
TGTGCCAGCAGCTGGAGCGGGGTATACACAGATACGCAGTATTTT
CASSWSGVYTDTQYF
>TRBD1|15|TRBJ1-1|TRBV18|NA
TGTGCCAGCTCACCATCCGGGACAGGGCTCACTGAAGCTTTCTTT
CASSPSGTGLTEAFF
>NA|13|TRBJ1-6|TRBV21-1|NA
TGTGCCACCAAGGGGCGGAAGGAGTCACCCCTCCACTTT
CATKGRKESPLHF
>NA|15|TRBJ1-1|TRBV7-3|NA
TGTGCCAGCAGGCTCCAGGTGTCAGGGAACACTGAAGCTTTCTTT
CASRLQVSGNTEAFF
>TRBD2|14|TRBJ2-5|TRBV7-2|few
TGTGCCAGCAGCCCTAGCGGGGGGGGAGAGACCCAGTACTTC
CASSPSGGGETQYF
>NA|16|TRBJ1-5|TRBV5-8|few
TGTGCCAGCAGCCGTGGAGGGGCCGCTGCCAATCAGCCCCAGCATTTT
CASSRGGAAANQPQHF
>NA|15|TRBJ2-3|TRBV4-2|few
TGTGCCAGCAGCCAAGAGCGGGTCAGCACAGATACGCAGTATTTT
CASSQERVSTDTQYF
>TRBD1|16|TRBJ2-3|TRBV10-3|few
TGTGCCATCAGCGAAAGACAGGGGGCGGATTCAGATACGCAGTATTTT
CAISERQGADSDTQYF
>NA|15|TRBJ2-3|TRBV19|NA
TGTGCCAGTAGTAGACCGGGTCCCTCGAGCGATACGCAGTATTTT
CASSRPGPSSDTQYF
>TRBD1|15|TRBJ2-7|TRBV30|NA
TGTGCCTGGAGGCGTCCGGGACAGGGGGTCTACGAGCAGTACTTC
CAWRRPGQGVYEQYF
>NA|12|TRBJ2-5|TRBV18|NA
TGTGCCAGCTCACCCAGCCAAGAGACCCAGTACTTC
CASSPSQETQYF
>NA|14|TRBJ2-2|TRBV7-9|NA
TGTGCCAGCAGCTTAGTTTTGTCAACCGGGGAGCTGTTTTTT
CASSLVLSTGELFF
>TRBD2|16|TRBJ2-5|TRBV6-5|NA
TGTGCCAGCAGTTTAACTAGCGGGGAATTGGGAGAGACCCAGTACTTC
CASSLTSGELGETQYF